This TCR beta chain was found in a study of post-analysis software for immune sequencing data. As for the study in general: The disease courses covered relapsing-remitting, secondary progressive and progressive-relapsing multiple sclerosis.

Unique molecular identifiers were built into the TCR beta cDNA libraries. From the PCR reads, TCRdb called clonotypes with MiXCR, one entry per CDR3 protein. The data show 400,000 to 500,000 distinct CDR3 sequences, approximately 37% seen once. Study-wide results and limits: A handful of TRBV segments were more frequent in patients than controls; TRBV5-6, TRBV5-1 and TRBV20-1 belonged to this group.

Points on this clonotype: Antigen specificity is unknown.

Trimming cost V 3 bases and J 12 bases, with 18 bases left between them. CDR1 and CDR2 from the germline V gene are MDHEN and SYDVKM. CDR3 length equals 13 residues. Sequenced material: blood. The chain carries TRBV28 and TRBJ2-7; D tentatively reads TRBD1 or TRBD2 (5 bases each). The clonotype originates from a girl under 10 years old with multiple sclerosis. The chain's CDR3 is CASSFQDTYGTYF. CDR3 nucleotides: TGTGCCAGCAGTTTCCAGGACACCTACGGGACGTACTTC. The full variable domain, rest sourced from reference TRBV28 and TRBJ2-7, is DVKVTQSSRYLVKRTGEKVFLECVQDMDHENMFWYRQDPGLGLRLIYFSYDVKMKEKGDIPEGYSVSREKKERFSLILESASTNQTSMYLCASSFQDTYGTYFGPGTRLTVT.